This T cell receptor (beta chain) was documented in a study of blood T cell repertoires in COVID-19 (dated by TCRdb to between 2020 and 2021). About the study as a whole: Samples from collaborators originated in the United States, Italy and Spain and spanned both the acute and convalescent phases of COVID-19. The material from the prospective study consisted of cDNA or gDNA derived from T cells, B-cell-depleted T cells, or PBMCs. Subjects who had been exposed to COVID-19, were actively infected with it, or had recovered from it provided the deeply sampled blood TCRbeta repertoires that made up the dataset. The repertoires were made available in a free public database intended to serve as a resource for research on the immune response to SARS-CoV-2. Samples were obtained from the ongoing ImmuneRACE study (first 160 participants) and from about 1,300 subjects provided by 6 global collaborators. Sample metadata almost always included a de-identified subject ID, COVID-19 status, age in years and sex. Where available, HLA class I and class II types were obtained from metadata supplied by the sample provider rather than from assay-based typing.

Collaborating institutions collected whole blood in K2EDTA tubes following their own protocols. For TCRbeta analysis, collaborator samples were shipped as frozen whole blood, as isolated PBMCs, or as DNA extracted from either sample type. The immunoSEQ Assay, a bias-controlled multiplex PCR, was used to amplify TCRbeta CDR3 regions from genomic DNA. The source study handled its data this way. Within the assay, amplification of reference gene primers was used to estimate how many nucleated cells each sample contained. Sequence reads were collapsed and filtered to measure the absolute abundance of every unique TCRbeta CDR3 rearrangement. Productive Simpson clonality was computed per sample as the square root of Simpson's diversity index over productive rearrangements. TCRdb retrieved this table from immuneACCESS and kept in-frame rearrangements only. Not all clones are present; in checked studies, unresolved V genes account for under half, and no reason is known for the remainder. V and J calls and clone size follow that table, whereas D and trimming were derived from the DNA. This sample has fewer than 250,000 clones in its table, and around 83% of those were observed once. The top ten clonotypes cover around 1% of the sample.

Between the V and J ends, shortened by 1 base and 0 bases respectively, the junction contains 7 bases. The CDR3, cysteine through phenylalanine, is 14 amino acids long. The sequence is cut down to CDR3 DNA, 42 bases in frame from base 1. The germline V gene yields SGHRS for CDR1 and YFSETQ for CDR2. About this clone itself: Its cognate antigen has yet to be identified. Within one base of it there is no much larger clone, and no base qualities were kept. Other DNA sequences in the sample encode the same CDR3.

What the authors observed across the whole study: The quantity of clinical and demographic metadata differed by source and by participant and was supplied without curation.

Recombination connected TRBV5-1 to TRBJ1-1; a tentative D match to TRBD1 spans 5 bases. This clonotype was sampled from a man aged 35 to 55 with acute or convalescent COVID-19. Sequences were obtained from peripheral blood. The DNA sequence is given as TGCGCCAGCAGCTTGACAGGAATGAACACTGAAGCTTTCTTT. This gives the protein CASSLTGMNTEAFF.